This TCR beta chain derives from a study of cytomegalovirus exposure and HLA in healthy donors. Study-wide findings and caveats: TCR beta sequences reportedly predicted the HLA-A and HLA-B alleles of most subjects accurately. In vitro, a few CMV-associated chains proved specific for CMV antigens.

Worth noting for this clone: Antigen unknown.

PCR employed 60 Vbeta and 13 Jbeta primers. In the authors' workflow: Roughly 10 million shared chains were among tens of millions of unique TCR beta chains counted in a later analysis. Data came from immunoSEQ multiplex PCR; TCRdb stores just in-frame clones and leaves some out. The V and J calls and clone size are taken from that table; D and trimming were inferred from the DNA. The table shows about 190,000 clones, with roughly 80% occurring only once. CDR3 length: 13 residues. V lost 8 bases and J lost 4, with 11 bases in between. Germline lookup yields CDR1 SGHVS and CDR2 FNYEAQ. The rearrangement links TRBV7-6 to TRBJ2-2; D might be TRBD1 (6 bases). Input material: PBMCs. The source of this sequence is a woman in her 30s in good health and CMV-seropositive. The CDR3 sequence is CASLGQITGELFF. CDR3 nucleotide sequence: TGTGCCAGCTTGGGACAAATCACCGGGGAGCTGTTTTTT.